Below, one T cell receptor beta chain is given with its context. Its cognate antigen is unknown. Per the germline V gene, CDR1 is LNHDA and CDR2 is SQIVND (reference sequence). The CDR3 loop spans 17 amino acids. Trimming took 5 bases from V and 1 from J; bases not matched to a gene: 9. The sample comes from a study of cytomegalovirus exposure and HLA in healthy donors. For the study at large: For the 300 to 450 genotyped donors, approximately 83% fell within the Caucasian-associated ancestry cluster.

It was with 60 Vbeta and 13 Jbeta primers that the PCR ran. The repertoire was sequenced with immunoSEQ multiplex PCR; TCRdb's copy has only in-frame clones and lacks some. The data hold 270,000 or so clones, with about 93% observed a single time. Findings and caveats of the study: A later analysis found that most CMV-associated TCR beta chains appeared HLA-restricted. A highly shared variant cluster was judged a likely technical artifact. Later analysis found that TCR beta chains associated with HLA were more clonally expanded than other, equally common chains.

This sequence joins TRBV19 and TRBJ1-5; 9 positions match TRBD1. Sequencing was performed on PBMCs. The sequence came from a girl aged 2-10 years in good health and CMV-seronegative. Here the CDR3 reads CASSLTGTGLSNQPQHF. CDR3 nucleotides: TGTGCCAGTAGTTTAACCGGGACAGGGTTGAGCAATCAGCCCCAGCATTTT.